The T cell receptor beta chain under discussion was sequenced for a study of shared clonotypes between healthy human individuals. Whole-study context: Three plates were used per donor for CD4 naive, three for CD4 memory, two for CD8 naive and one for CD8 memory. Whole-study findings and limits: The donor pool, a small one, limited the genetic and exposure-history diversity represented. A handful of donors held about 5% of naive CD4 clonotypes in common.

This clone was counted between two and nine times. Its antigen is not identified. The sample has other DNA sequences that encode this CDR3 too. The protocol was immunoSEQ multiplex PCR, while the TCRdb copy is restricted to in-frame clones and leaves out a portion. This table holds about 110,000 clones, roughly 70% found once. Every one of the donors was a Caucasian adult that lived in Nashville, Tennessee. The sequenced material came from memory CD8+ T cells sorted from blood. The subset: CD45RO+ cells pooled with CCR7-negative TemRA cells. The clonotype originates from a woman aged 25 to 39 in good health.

CDR3 coding DNA: TGCGCCAGCAGCTTGGGGGACAGGGACACCGGGGAGCTGTTTTTT. It translates to CASSLGDRDTGELFF. The genes are TRBV5-1 and TRBJ2-2; TRBD1 aligns across 9 bases. Unmatched junction bases numbered 0, after V lost 0 bases and J lost 3 bases. Germline CDR1 SGHRS, CDR2 YFSETQ. There are 15 residues in the CDR3.